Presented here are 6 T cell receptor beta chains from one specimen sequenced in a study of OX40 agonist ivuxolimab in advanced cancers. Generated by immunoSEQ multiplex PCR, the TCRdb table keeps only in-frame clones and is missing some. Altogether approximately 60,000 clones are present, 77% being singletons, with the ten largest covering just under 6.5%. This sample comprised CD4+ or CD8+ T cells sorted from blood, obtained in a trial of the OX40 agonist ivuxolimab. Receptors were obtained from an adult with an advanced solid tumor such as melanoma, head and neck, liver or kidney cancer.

The CDR3 sequence: CASSIWGAKNIQYF. CDR3 nucleotides: TGTGCCAGTAGTATCTGGGGGGCCAAAAACATTCAGTACTTC. The chain recombines TRBV19 with TRBJ2-4; TRBD1 or TRBD2 may be the D gene (5 bases each). The V gene's germline CDR1 is LNHDA and CDR2 SQIVND (reference sequence). Trimming pared 3 bases from V and 1 base from J, leaving 7 bases between. The CDR3 covers 14 residues.

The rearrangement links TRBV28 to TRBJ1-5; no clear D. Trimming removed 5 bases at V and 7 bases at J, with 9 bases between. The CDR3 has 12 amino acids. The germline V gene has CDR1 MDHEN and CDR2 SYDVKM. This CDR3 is CASSNPAQPQHF. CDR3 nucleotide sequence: TGTGCCAGCAGTAACCCTGCCCAGCCCCAGCATTTT.

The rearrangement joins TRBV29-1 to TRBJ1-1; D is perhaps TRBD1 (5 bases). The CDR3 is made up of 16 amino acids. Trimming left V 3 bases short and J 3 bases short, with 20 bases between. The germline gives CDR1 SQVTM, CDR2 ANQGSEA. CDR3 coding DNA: TGCAGCGTTGACGGCAGGGATCTGGGGCGGGACACTGAAGCTTTCTTT. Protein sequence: CSVDGRDLGRDTEAFF.

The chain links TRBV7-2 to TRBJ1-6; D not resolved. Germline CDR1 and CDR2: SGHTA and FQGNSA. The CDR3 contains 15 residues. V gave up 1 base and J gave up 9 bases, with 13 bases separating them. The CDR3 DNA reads TGTGCCAGCAGCTTAGGTCTGTCAAGGGTTTCACCCCTCCACTTT. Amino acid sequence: CASSLGLSRVSPLHF.

As DNA, the CDR3 is TGTGCCAGCAGTACCCCGGTGAGGATCTATGGCTACACCTTC. Translated: CASSTPVRIYGYTF. V usage is TRBV28 and J usage is TRBJ1-2; D gene unclear. CDR1 MDHEN and CDR2 SYDVKM come from the germline V gene. The CDR3 covers 14 residues. V lost 5 bases and J 4 bases, leaving 14 bases between the germline ends.

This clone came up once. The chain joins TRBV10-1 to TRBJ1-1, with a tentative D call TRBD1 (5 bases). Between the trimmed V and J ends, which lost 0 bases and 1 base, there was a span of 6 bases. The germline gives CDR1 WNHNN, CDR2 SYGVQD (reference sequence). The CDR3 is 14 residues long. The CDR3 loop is CASSESRGNTEAFF. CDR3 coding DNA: TGCGCCAGCAGTGAGTCGAGGGGGAACACTGAAGCTTTCTTT.